This T cell receptor beta chain was sequenced for a study of blood T cell repertoires in COVID-19. The protocol was immunoSEQ multiplex PCR, while the TCRdb copy is restricted to in-frame clones and leaves out a portion. The data hold 95,000 to 120,000 clones, with 81% observed a single time. Looked up from germline, CDR1 is SGHRS and CDR2 is YFSETQ. V lost 0 bases, J lost 0 bases, and 10 bases lay in between. The length of the CDR3 is 16 residues. V gene TRBV5-1 combines with J gene TRBJ2-1; D gene uncertain. The source material was peripheral blood. The sequence was collected from a man between 50 and 59 years old with acute or convalescent COVID-19. The CDR3 protein is CASSLGATTSYNEQFF. CDR3 coding DNA: TGCGCCAGCAGCTTGGGGGCCACAACCTCCTACAATGAGCAGTTCTTC.